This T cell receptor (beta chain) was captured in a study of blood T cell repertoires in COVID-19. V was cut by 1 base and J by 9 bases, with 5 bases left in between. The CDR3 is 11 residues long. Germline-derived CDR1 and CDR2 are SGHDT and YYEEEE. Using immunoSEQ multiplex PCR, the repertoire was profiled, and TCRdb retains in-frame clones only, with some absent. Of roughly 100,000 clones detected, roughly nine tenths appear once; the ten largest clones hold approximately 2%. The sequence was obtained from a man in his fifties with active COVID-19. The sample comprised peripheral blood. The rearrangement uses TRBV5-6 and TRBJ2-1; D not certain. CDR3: CASSLSGEQFF. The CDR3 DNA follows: TGTGCCAGCAGCTTGTCAGGTGAGCAGTTCTTC.